This is a list of T cell receptor beta chains from one sample in a study of T cell changes during pregnancy in multiple sclerosis. TCRdb's table, derived via immunoSEQ multiplex PCR, lists solely in-frame clones and lacks some. The profile shows fewer than 85,000 clones, around 91% of them singletons. The sample here was peripheral blood, taken before pregnancy. The receptors stem from a female donor with multiple sclerosis, enrolled in a pregnancy study. Each CDR3 is given with its conserved first and last residue. D genes are given only for firm matches. Size values are once, few and many counts, or a class for expanded clones, and some rows have none.

D gene: .
J gene: TRBJ2-7
clone size: .
V gene: TRBV9
CDR3 protein: CASSVDPDSYEQYF
CDR3 DNA: TGTGCCAGCAGCGTAGATCCAGACTCCTACGAGCAGTACTTC

D gene: TRBD1
J gene: TRBJ1-2
clone size: .
V gene: TRBV28
CDR3 protein: CASSFPGQGRGNYGYTF
CDR3 DNA: TGTGCCAGCAGTTTTCCGGGACAGGGTCGGGGTAACTATGGCTACACCTTC

D gene: TRBD1
J gene: TRBJ1-1
clone size: .
V gene: TRBV18
CDR3 protein: CASSRDRLNTEAFF
CDR3 DNA: TGTGCCAGCTCCCGGGACAGGTTGAACACTGAAGCTTTCTTT

D gene: TRBD1
J gene: TRBJ2-3
clone size: .
V gene: TRBV5-5
CDR3 protein: CASSLRTGLDTQYF
CDR3 DNA: TGTGCCAGCAGCTTGAGGACAGGGCTTGATACGCAGTATTTT

D gene: TRBD1
J gene: TRBJ2-5
clone size: .
V gene: TRBV7-9
CDR3 protein: CASSFGQGSGETQYF
CDR3 DNA: TGTGCCAGCAGCTTTGGACAGGGATCAGGGGAGACCCAGTACTTC

D gene: .
J gene: TRBJ2-5
clone size: .
V gene: TRBV7-2
CDR3 protein: CASSPGWTQYF
CDR3 DNA: TGTGCCAGCAGCCCAGGATGGACCCAGTACTTC

D gene: TRBD1
J gene: TRBJ2-5
clone size: .
V gene: TRBV5-1
CDR3 protein: CASSFYRGQETQYF
CDR3 DNA: TGCGCCAGCAGCTTCTACAGGGGCCAAGAGACCCAGTACTTC

D gene: .
J gene: TRBJ1-1
clone size: .
V gene: TRBV2
CDR3 protein: CASLPGRDAEAFF
CDR3 DNA: TGTGCCAGCCTACCAGGGCGGGACGCTGAAGCTTTCTTT

D gene: TRBD1
J gene: TRBJ1-1
clone size: .
V gene: TRBV4-1
CDR3 protein: CASSRTGGEAFF
CDR3 DNA: TGCGCCAGCAGTCGGACAGGGGGGGAAGCTTTCTTT

D gene: TRBD1
J gene: TRBJ2-7
clone size: few
V gene: TRBV7-2
CDR3 protein: CASSFRTGTYEQYF
CDR3 DNA: TGTGCCAGCAGCTTCCGGACAGGGACTTACGAGCAGTACTTC

D gene: TRBD2
J gene: TRBJ2-3
clone size: .
V gene: TRBV15
CDR3 protein: CATSIGLAGSTDTQYF
CDR3 DNA: TGTGCCACCAGCATAGGACTAGCGGGGAGCACAGATACGCAGTATTTT

D gene: .
J gene: TRBJ2-7
clone size: .
V gene: TRBV20-1
CDR3 protein: CSAPRGYF
CDR3 DNA: TGCAGTGCTCCCAGGGGGTACTTC

D gene: .
J gene: TRBJ2-1
clone size: .
V gene: TRBV4-3
CDR3 protein: CASSRLGGNEQFF
CDR3 DNA: TGCGCCAGCAGCCGACTCGGGGGAAACGAGCAGTTCTTC

D gene: .
J gene: TRBJ1-5
clone size: .
V gene: TRBV9
CDR3 protein: CASSSGSYGNQPQHF
CDR3 DNA: TGTGCCAGCAGCTCCGGGAGTTACGGCAATCAGCCCCAGCATTTT

D gene: .
J gene: TRBJ1-1
clone size: .
V gene: TRBV7-9
CDR3 protein: CASIPPGRQNTEAFF
CDR3 DNA: TGTGCCAGCATTCCACCAGGGCGGCAGAACACTGAAGCTTTCTTT